The 2 T cell receptor beta chains below were found in one sample sequenced in a study of cytomegalovirus exposure and HLA in healthy donors (dated by TCRdb to the late 2010s). The protocol used for the library was the immunoSEQ multiplex PCR assay. For the multiplex PCR, a mixture combining 60 forward primers for TCR Vbeta segments and 13 reverse primers for TCR Jbeta segments was used. TCRdb took over this immuneACCESS table, retaining in-frame rearrangements with V and J assigned. Such tables are incomplete; in checked studies, under half of the missing clones stem from an unresolved V gene, and the remainder is unexplained. Within this sample are 90,000 to 150,000 clones, with 60% to 85% of them counted one time only. Roughly 3% of the sample is in the top ten clones. The sequenced sample consisted of PBMCs. These receptors originate from a woman between 40 and 55 years old in good health and CMV-seropositive.

This chain links TRBV30 with TRBJ1-5; the D gene is possibly TRBD1 (6 bases). Trimming left V 2 bases short and J 7 bases short, with 12 bases between. Germline values: CDR1 GTSNPN, CDR2 SVGIG (reference sequence). The CDR3 runs to 13 residues. Here the CDR3 DNA reads TGTGCCTGGAGTATGTGGGGGCAACAGCCCCAGCATTTT. Translating it yields CAWSMWGQQPQHF.

J is TRBJ1-1 and V is TRBV27; D is perhaps TRBD1 (6 bases). This CDR3 is built from 17 residues. Germline assignment: CDR1 MNHEY and CDR2 SMNVEV (reference sequence). The germline V and J ends were trimmed by 4 bases and 0 bases, with 18 bases remaining between them. The CDR3 reads CASSSFLPQGLNTEAFF. For the CDR3, the DNA is TGTGCCAGCAGTTCCTTCTTACCCCAGGGGCTGAACACTGAAGCTTTCTTT.